These T cell receptor beta chains were read from a single sample in a study of radiation and T cells in renal cell carcinoma. The protocol was immunoSEQ multiplex PCR, while the TCRdb copy is restricted to in-frame clones and leaves out a portion. The sample yields under 150,000 clones, 75% to 90% seen once. The specimen comprised blood, sampled from a patient whose treatment included radiotherapy and nephrectomy. The receptors were sampled from an older woman with renal cell carcinoma. Each CDR3 is given with its conserved first and last residue. A clone size is listed for some rows: how often the clone was seen (once, few, many), or a class if it is expanded.

clone size | J gene | CDR3 length | V gene | CDR3 protein
- | TRBJ2-1 | 16 | TRBV7-8 | CASSLALRENYNEQFF
- | TRBJ1-1 | 13 | TRBV7-9 | CASSPGGNTEAFF
- | TRBJ2-2 | 16 | TRBV2 | CASSVETGDIGGELFF
- | TRBJ2-1 | 16 | TRBV18 | CASSPEKGQSNNEQFF
- | TRBJ2-7 | 14 | TRBV4-3 | CASSQIAGRDEQYF
- | TRBJ2-7 | 15 | TRBV5-5 | CASTKPGGTWGEQYF
once | TRBJ2-7 | 13 | TRBV6-5 | CASSYSDGYEQYF
- | TRBJ2-7 | 11 | TRBV20-1 | CSASPGYEQYF
- | TRBJ2-2 | 14 | TRBV2 | CASRGQGAGGELFF
few | TRBJ1-1 | 13 | TRBV7-9 | CASSLGHSTEAFF
many | TRBJ2-7 | 13 | TRBV19 | CASSKEGSYEQYF
- | TRBJ1-6 | 16 | TRBV5-1 | CASSLTPSSYNSPLHF
- | TRBJ2-1 | 15 | TRBV7-9 | CASSSERGSYNEQFF
- | TRBJ2-7 | 15 | TRBV5-1 | CASSLGTDSSYEQYF
- | TRBJ1-3 | 15 | TRBV6-1 | CASSEAPTAGNTIYF
- | TRBJ1-4 | 13 | TRBV2 | CASRLTGAEKLFF
few | TRBJ1-2 | 14 | TRBV6-1 | CASSEFDPPYGYTF
- | TRBJ2-2 | 16 | TRBV19 | CASSMSAGGNTGELFF
- | TRBJ1-1 | 19 | TRBV2 | CASSWSGTGGIGSVTEAFF
- | TRBJ1-2 | 14 | TRBV27 | CASSFRARNYGYTF
- | TRBJ2-7 | 11 | TRBV28 | CASEASYEQYF
many | TRBJ1-2 | 15 | TRBV5-6 | CASSLGVGPSYGYTF